These 16 T cell receptor beta chains originate from one sample sequenced in a study of blood T cell repertoires in COVID-19. TCRdb keeps only in-frame clones here, not all; method: immunoSEQ multiplex PCR. The table shows around 200,000 clones, with around 85% occurring only once. The sample was peripheral blood. These receptors all stem from an older woman with COVID-19, enrolled during active disease.

This sequence joins TRBV6-5 and TRBJ1-1; 8 bases line up with TRBD1. CDR1 is MNHEY, CDR2 SVGAGI, per germline. Trimming took 3 bases from V and 1 from J; bases not matched to a gene: 4. The CDR3 covers 15 residues. In nucleotides, the CDR3 is TGTGCCAGCAGTTATCCTGGACAGGGGAACACTGAAGCTTTCTTT. This translates into CASSYPGQGNTEAFF.

In this sample, this clone turned up once. This chain joins TRBV7-2 and TRBJ2-5; the match to TRBD2 covers 10 bases. Per the germline V gene, CDR1 is SGHTA and CDR2 is FQGNSA. With V trimmed by 4 bases and J by 4 bases, 6 bases remained unmatched. The CDR3 runs to 15 residues. The CDR3 loop is CASSSKREGVETQYF. The CDR3 region has the DNA TGTGCCAGCAGCTCTAAGCGGGAGGGAGTAGAGACCCAGTACTTC.

This rearrangement joins TRBV24-1 to TRBJ1-5; 7 bases fit TRBD1. The CDR3 runs to 17 residues. Losses at the gene ends were 2 bases for V and 5 bases for J; bases not matched to a gene: 11. In germline, CDR1 is KGHDR, CDR2 SFDVKD. CDR3 loop: CATSDSAARGFDQPQHF. Here the CDR3 DNA reads TGTGCCACCAGTGATTCCGCCGCCAGGGGGTTCGATCAGCCCCAGCATTTT.

This sequence joins TRBV7-9 and TRBJ2-2; D uncertain. The CDR3 spans 14 residues. Trimming took off 5 bases at V and 1 base at J, with 8 bases between the two ends. Germline V CDR1 and CDR2: SEHNR, FQNEAQ (reference sequence). The CDR3 sequence is CASSPRQNTGELFF. In DNA, the CDR3 is TGTGCCAGCAGCCCAAGACAGAACACCGGGGAGCTGTTTTTT.

V usage is TRBV6-4 and J usage is TRBJ1-2, with D maybe TRBD1 (6 bases). This CDR3 comprises 13 residues. CDR1 MRHNA and CDR2 SNTAGT come from the germline V gene. V was pared by 6 bases and J by 0 bases, with 8 bases between. The CDR3 protein is CASRGGTNYGYTF. The CDR3 DNA sequence: TGTGCCAGCAGAGGGGGAACTAACTATGGCTACACCTTC.

V is TRBV7-2 and J is TRBJ2-1; D may be TRBD2 (5 bases). The germline gives CDR1 SGHTA, CDR2 FQGNSA. Trimming removed 5 bases from V and 14 bases from J, with 19 bases in between. This CDR3 comprises 13 residues. This CDR3 is CASSLRPGYEKFF. The DNA for the CDR3 is TGTGCCAGCAGCCTTCGGCCGGGATATGAAAAGTTCTTC.

The CDR3 spells CATAGGSYNEQFF. The CDR3 coding sequence is TGTGCCACCGCCGGCGGCTCCTACAATGAGCAGTTCTTC. The rearrangement joins TRBV28 to TRBJ2-1; D is ambiguous. The V and J ends lost 10 bases and 0 bases respectively, with 10 bases between them. The V gene's germline CDR1 is MDHEN and CDR2 SYDVKM. The length of the CDR3 is 13 residues.

This chain uses TRBV7-3 with TRBJ1-6; TRBD1 matches 8 bases. The V and J ends lost 2 bases and 10 bases, in that order; junction bases with no gene match: 7. The CDR3 totals 15 residues. Germline loops: CDR1 SGHTA, CDR2 FQGTGA. CDR3 region: CASSLGAGGSSPLHF. In DNA, the CDR3 is TGTGCCAGCAGCTTAGGGGCAGGGGGCAGCTCACCCCTCCACTTT.

This clone showed up just once. The rearrangement uses TRBV3-1 (or the pseudogene TRBV3-2) and TRBJ2-2, with 13 bases aligning to TRBD2. Germline V gene lookup returns CDR1 LGHDT and CDR2 YNNKEL (reference sequence). CDR3 length: 16 residues. The J segment lost 7 bases and the V segment lost 6 bases, leaving 8 bases of the junction unmatched. CDR3 region: CASRLWTSGSVGELFF. As DNA, the CDR3 is TGTGCCAGCAGGCTCTGGACTAGCGGGAGCGTCGGGGAGCTGTTTTTT.

The V and J genes are TRBV27 and TRBJ2-7; maybe TRBD1 (6 bases). The ends were cut back, 0 bases at V and 4 bases at J, with 13 bases in the middle. Germline lookup yields CDR1 MNHEY and CDR2 SMNVEV (reference sequence). The CDR3 consists of 15 residues. CDR3 DNA: TGTGCCAGCAGTTTATCGACTGGGGGCAGGTACGAGCAGTACTTC. Protein sequence: CASSLSTGGRYEQYF.

This chain uses TRBV7-2 with TRBJ1-2; D not certain. The CDR3 runs to 13 residues. Trimming removed 5 bases at V and 4 bases at J, with 11 bases between. Germline-derived CDR1 and CDR2 are SGHTA and FQGNSA. The CDR3 DNA reads TGTGCCAGCAGCCTCCTAGCGGCCTATGGCTACACCTTC. Encoded protein: CASSLLAAYGYTF.

The chain joins TRBV27 to TRBJ2-1, with D perhaps matching TRBD1 (5 bases). Germline loops: CDR1 MNHEY, CDR2 SMNVEV (reference sequence). Trimming shortened V by 2 bases and J by 2 bases, and 7 bases separated the two germline ends. The CDR3 is 14 amino acids. The CDR3 sequence: CASSLTRAYNEQFF. The CDR3 DNA follows: TGTGCCAGCAGTTTAACCAGGGCCTACAATGAGCAGTTCTTC.

J is TRBJ1-6 and V is TRBV11-1; D remains ambiguous. The CDR3 is 15 amino acids. Trimming stripped 4 bases from V and 2 bases from J, with 9 bases between. CDR1 is SGHAT, CDR2 FQDESV, per germline (reference sequence). In DNA, the CDR3 is TGTGCCAGCAGCTCACCAGGAACCTATAATTCACCCCTCCACTTT. This encodes CASSSPGTYNSPLHF.

The CDR3 coding sequence is TGTGCCAGCAGTGAAGCGGGACTAGCGGAGGCCCAGGGGAAGGCGCAGTACTTC. Translating gives CASSEAGLAEAQGKAQYF. V gene TRBV6-1 combines with J gene TRBJ2-7; 11 bases are a match to TRBD2. The ends lost 0 bases at V and 9 bases at J; junction bases unmatched: 16. Looked up from germline, CDR1 is MNHNS and CDR2 is SASEGT. This CDR3 is built from 18 residues.

V and J are TRBV5-1 and TRBJ2-7; tentatively, D is TRBD2 (6 bases). CDR1 is SGHRS, CDR2 YFSETQ, per germline. The CDR3 covers 14 residues. V was shortened by 4 bases and J by 3 bases, with 14 bases between the two germline ends. The chain's CDR3 is CASSNRDFLYEQYF. In nucleotides, the CDR3 is TGCGCCAGCAGCAACCGGGACTTCCTCTACGAGCAGTACTTC.

This chain connects TRBV5-1 to TRBJ1-2, with D hard to call. This CDR3 contains 15 residues. Germline V gene sequence: CDR1 SGHRS, CDR2 YFSETQ. Between the trimmed V and J ends, which lost 4 bases and 3 bases, there was a span of 16 bases. As DNA, the CDR3 is TGCGCCAGCAGCATACAAACCGGGATGCACTATGGCTACACCTTC. Protein product: CASSIQTGMHYGYTF.